Given below is one T cell receptor (beta chain) in context. Authors' analysis steps: Amplification from reference gene primers served as the basis for estimated nucleated cell counts. The protocol was immunoSEQ multiplex PCR, while the TCRdb copy is restricted to in-frame clones and leaves out a portion. V, J and clone size derive from that table, while D and trimming were established from the DNA sequence. Among some 150,000 clones listed, roughly 86% were seen once. Looked up from germline, CDR1 is SNHLY and CDR2 is FYNNEI. J gave up 7 bases and V 8 bases, and 14 bases lay outside the gene matches. The CDR3 spans 15 residues. This sample is part of a study of blood T cell repertoires in COVID-19. On the study more broadly: COVID-19 samples from acute and convalescent phases originated in the United States, Italy and Spain. In each case, the material was cDNA or gDNA derived from T cells, B-cell-depleted T cells, or PBMCs.

The chain combines TRBV2 with TRBJ2-3; 8 bases are shared with TRBD2. This TCR was recovered from an older woman who had recovered from COVID-19. Sequenced: peripheral blood. The CDR3 DNA reads TGTGCCAGCCAGGGTGGAGAGCGGGGGACTTATACGCAGTATTTT. The encoded protein is CASQGGERGTYTQYF.